Below are 16 T cell receptor beta chains sequenced from a single sample in a study of blood T cell repertoires in COVID-19. Produced via immunoSEQ multiplex PCR; TCRdb's table is partial and in-frame only. The sample consists of over 150,000 clones, approximately 81% of them appearing once. Sequenced: peripheral blood. These receptors were collected from a young man with active or convalescent COVID-19.

With respect to this clone: The sample carries other DNA sequences with the same CDR3. The J gene is TRBJ2-5, the V gene TRBV2; 7 bases match TRBD2. The CDR3 consists of 11 residues. Germline CDR1 is SNHLY and CDR2 is FYNNEI. V lost 7 bases, J lost 5 bases, and 1 base stayed unmatched. The CDR3 nucleotides are TGTGCCAGCACCGGGGGGGAGACCCAGTACTTC. This encodes CASTGGETQYF.

This sequence joins TRBV18 and TRBJ2-1, with a possible D match to TRBD1 (5 bases). V was shortened by 1 base and J by 4 bases, with 11 bases between the two germline ends. There are 15 residues in the CDR3. Germline loops: CDR1 KGHSH, CDR2 LQKENI. CDR3 in DNA: TGTGCCAGCTCACCACTTTCCGCAGGGTACAATGAGCAGTTCTTC. The encoded protein is CASSPLSAGYNEQFF.

The chain joins TRBV25-1 to TRBJ1-4, with D perhaps TRBD1 (5 bases). CDR3 length equals 15 residues. The V end lost 4 bases, the J end lost 3 bases, and 12 bases lay between the germline ends. Germline lookup yields CDR1 MGHDK and CDR2 SYGVNS. CDR3 DNA: TGTGCCAGCAGTGCCCCGACAGCGCCTAATGAAAAACTGTTTTTT. As protein: CASSAPTAPNEKLFF.

The chain uses TRBV5-1 and TRBJ2-1, with D perhaps TRBD2 (5 bases). V was pared by 0 bases and J by 2 bases, with 9 bases between. The CDR3 totals 15 residues. CDR1 and CDR2 from the germline V gene are SGHRS and YFSETQ. The CDR3 coding sequence is TGCGCCAGCAGCTTGGGCGGGTGGGCCTACAATGAGCAGTTCTTC. Amino acid sequence: CASSLGGWAYNEQFF.

This clone was seen a handful of times. The rearrangement uses TRBV2 and TRBJ1-2; D may be TRBD1 (5 bases). The CDR3 loop spans 15 amino acids. The germline gives CDR1 SNHLY, CDR2 FYNNEI. V lost 6 bases, J lost 4 bases, and 18 bases lay in between. The CDR3 region has the DNA TGTGCCAGCAGGCGATTCCCACAGGAATTCTATGGCTACACCTTC. The encoded protein is CASRRFPQEFYGYTF.

The V call is TRBV4-2, the J call TRBJ2-3, with D possibly matching TRBD2 (5 bases). Germline assignment: CDR1 LGHNA and CDR2 YNFKEQ. Trimming removed 3 bases at V and 0 bases at J, with 13 bases between. The CDR3 has 16 amino acids. The CDR3 DNA is TGTGCCAGCAGCCAGTCGACGGGGATAAGCACAGATACGCAGTATTTT. This sequence encodes CASSQSTGISTDTQYF.

The V call is TRBV5-1, the J call TRBJ1-3; D is possibly TRBD1 (5 bases). The germline gives CDR1 SGHRS, CDR2 YFSETQ. The CDR3 totals 13 residues. The germline V and J ends were trimmed by 2 bases and 5 bases, with 8 bases remaining between them. The DNA of the CDR3 is TGCGCCAGCAGCTTAGACAGCAGAAACACCATATATTTT. It yields the protein CASSLDSRNTIYF.

The rearrangement joins TRBV11-2 to TRBJ1-1, with D possibly TRBD1 on 5 matching bases. Germline lookup yields CDR1 SGHAT and CDR2 FQNNGV. This CDR3 is built from 14 residues. V was clipped by 1 base and J by 4 bases, with 10 bases between them. CDR3 protein: CASSLAGRATEAFF. CDR3 DNA sequence: TGTGCCAGCAGCTTAGCAGGCAGGGCCACTGAAGCTTTCTTT. Complete variable domain (other parts from reference TRBV11-2 and TRBJ1-1): EAGVAQSPRYKIIEKRQSVAFWCNPISGHATLYWYQQILGQGPKLLIQFQNNGVVDDSQLPKDRFSAERLKGVDSTLKIQPAKLEDSAVYLCASSLAGRATEAFFGQGTRLTVV.

This sequence joins TRBV5-1 and TRBJ2-3; 14 bases fit TRBD2. CDR1 and CDR2 from the germline V gene are SGHRS and YFSETQ. The trim removed 6 bases at V and 3 bases at J, leaving 9 bases unmatched. This CDR3 comprises 17 residues. CDR3 sequence (DNA): TGCGCCAGCACCCGGGGGACTAGCGGGGGAGCTACAGATACGCAGTATTTT. This gives the protein CASTRGTSGGATDTQYF.

The V and J genes are TRBV7-9 and TRBJ1-1; tentative D call: TRBD1 (5 bases). This CDR3 is 13 amino acids long. The germline V gene encodes CDR1 SEHNR and CDR2 FQNEAQ (reference sequence). V lost 5 bases to trimming and J lost 3 bases, with 10 bases between them. CDR3: CASSPDSYTEAFF. CDR3 in DNA: TGTGCCAGCAGCCCTGACAGCTACACTGAAGCTTTCTTT.

This chain joins TRBV6-2 or TRBV6-3 and TRBJ2-5; 12 bases line up with TRBD2. The CDR3 runs 20 residues. Germline trimming cut 0 bases from V and 2 bases from J; bases unmatched to any gene: 13. Germline V gene lookup returns CDR1 MNHEY and CDR2 SVGEGT. Written as DNA, the CDR3 is TGTGCCAGCAGTTACTCGAAGGCTAGCGGGAGGGCCGGGTTTCAAGAGACCCAGTACTTC. Protein: CASSYSKASGRAGFQETQYF.

The V and J genes are TRBV6-5 and TRBJ1-4, with a tentative D call TRBD1 (6 bases). The CDR3 is 15 residues long. V lost 6 bases, J lost 4 bases, and 15 bases lay in between. In germline, CDR1 is MNHEY, CDR2 SVGAGI. For the CDR3, the DNA is TGTGCCAGCAGGGATGGACAGCTGAGTAATGAAAAACTGTTTTTT. Translation gives CASRDGQLSNEKLFF.

The rearrangement joins TRBV4-1 to TRBJ2-3; D is perhaps TRBD2 (6 bases). The V gene's germline CDR1 is MGHRA and CDR2 YSYEKL. V lost 4 bases, J lost 5 bases, and 10 bases lay in between. The CDR3 runs 13 residues. This CDR3 is CASSRGVGDTQYF. The CDR3 coding sequence is TGCGCCAGCAGCCGCGGGGTTGGAGATACGCAGTATTTT.

The count of this clone is one. CDR3 in amino acids: CASSQDQGGEKLFF. CDR3 bases: TGTGCCAGCAGCCAAGACCAGGGAGGCGAAAAACTGTTTTTT. The chain joins TRBV3-1 (or the pseudogene TRBV3-2) to TRBJ1-4; tentative D call: TRBD1 (5 bases). V dropped 0 bases and J dropped 8 bases, with 10 bases sitting between them. The CDR3 is 14 amino acids. Germline V gene data show CDR1 as LGHDT and CDR2 as YNNKEL (reference sequence).

The chain recombines TRBV28 with TRBJ1-5, with 8 bases that match TRBD1. There are 16 residues in the CDR3. Germline V CDR1 and CDR2: MDHEN, SYDVKM. V trimming: 5 bases; J trimming: 4 bases; junction bases outside the gene matches: 10. CDR3 in amino acids: CASSVKRDRRNQPQHF. CDR3 DNA sequence: TGTGCCAGCAGTGTCAAAAGGGACAGGCGTAATCAGCCCCAGCATTTT. Using reference TRBV28 and TRBJ1-5 for the parts outside the CDR3, the full variable domain is DVKVTQSSRYLVKRTGEKVFLECVQDMDHENMFWYRQDPGLGLRLIYFSYDVKMKEKGDIPEGYSVSREKKERFSLILESASTNQTSMYLCASSVKRDRRNQPQHFGDGTRLSIL.

The genes are TRBV6-6 and TRBJ1-1; tentative D call: TRBD1 (5 bases). Between the trimmed V and J ends, which lost 6 bases and 7 bases, there was a span of 15 bases. This CDR3 has 13 residues. Looked up from germline, CDR1 is MNHNY and CDR2 is SVGAGI (reference sequence). The CDR3: CASRGGNMDEAFF. In nucleotides, the CDR3 is TGTGCCAGCAGGGGGGGGAACATGGATGAAGCTTTCTTT.